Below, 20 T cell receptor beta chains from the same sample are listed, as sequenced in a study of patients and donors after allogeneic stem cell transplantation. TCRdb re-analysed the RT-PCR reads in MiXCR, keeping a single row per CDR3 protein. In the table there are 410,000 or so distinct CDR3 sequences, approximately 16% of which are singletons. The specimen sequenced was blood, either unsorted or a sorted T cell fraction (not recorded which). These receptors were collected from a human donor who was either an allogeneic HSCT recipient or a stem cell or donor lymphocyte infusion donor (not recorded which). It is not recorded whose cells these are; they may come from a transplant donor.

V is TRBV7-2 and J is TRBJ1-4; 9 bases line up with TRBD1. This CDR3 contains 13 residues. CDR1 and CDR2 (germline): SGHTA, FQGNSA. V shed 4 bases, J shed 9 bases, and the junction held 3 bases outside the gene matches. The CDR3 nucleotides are TGTGCCAGCAGCTCCGGACAGGGGCAAAAACTGTTTTTT. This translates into CASSSGQGQKLFF. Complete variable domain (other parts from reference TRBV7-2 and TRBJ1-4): GAGVSQSPSNKVTEKGKDVELRCDPISGHTALYWYRQSLGQGLEFLIYFQGNSAPDKSGLPSDRFSAERTGGSVSTLTIQRTQQEDSAVYLCASSSGQGQKLFFGSGTQLSVL.

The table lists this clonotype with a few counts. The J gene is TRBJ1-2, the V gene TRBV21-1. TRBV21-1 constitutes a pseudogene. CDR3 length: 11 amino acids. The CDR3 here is CASRPENGYTF. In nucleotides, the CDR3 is TGTGCCAGCAGGCCCGAGAATGGCTACACCTTC.

This CDR3 reads CASSLTGTYNEQFF. In DNA form, the CDR3 reads TGTGCCAGCAGCCTGACAGGGACTTACAATGAGCAGTTCTTC. The chain has TRBV7-9 and TRBJ2-1; D possibly corresponds to TRBD1 (7 bases). CDR3 length equals 14 residues. V was pared by 5 bases and J by 4 bases, with 12 bases between. Germline CDR1 SEHNR, CDR2 FQNEAQ (reference sequence).

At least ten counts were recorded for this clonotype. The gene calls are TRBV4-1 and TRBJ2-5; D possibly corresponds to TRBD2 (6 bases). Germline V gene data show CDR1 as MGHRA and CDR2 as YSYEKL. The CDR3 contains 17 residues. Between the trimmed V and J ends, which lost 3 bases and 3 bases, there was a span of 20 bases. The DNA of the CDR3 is TGCGCCAGCAGCCACCCCCCTCCGGGGGTTTGGGAAGAGACCCAGTACTTC. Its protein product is CASSHPPPGVWEETQYF.

This CDR3 is CASSLIFFGGGILQETQYF. The DNA for the CDR3 is TGCGCCAGCAGCTTGATTTTTTTCGGAGGGGGAATACTTCAAGAGACCCAGTACTTC. V is TRBV5-1 and J is TRBJ2-5, with D possibly being TRBD1 or TRBD2 (6 bases each). Trimming pared 1 base from V and 2 bases from J, leaving 24 bases between. Germline V lookup: CDR1 SGHRS, CDR2 YFSETQ. The CDR3 extends over 19 amino acids. The full variable domain, with the rest looked up from reference TRBV5-1 and TRBJ2-5, is KAGVTQTPRYLIKTRGQQVTLSCSPISGHRSVSWYQQTPGQGLQFLFEYFSETQRNKGNFPGRFSGRQFSNSRSEMNVSTLELGDSALYLCASSLIFFGGGILQETQYFGPGTRLLVL.

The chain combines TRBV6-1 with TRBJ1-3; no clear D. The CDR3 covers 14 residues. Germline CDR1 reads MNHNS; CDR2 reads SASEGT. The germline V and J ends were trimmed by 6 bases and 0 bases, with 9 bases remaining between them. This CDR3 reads CASSLADSGNTIYF. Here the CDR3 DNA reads TGTGCCAGCAGCCTGGCGGACTCTGGAAACACCATATATTTT.

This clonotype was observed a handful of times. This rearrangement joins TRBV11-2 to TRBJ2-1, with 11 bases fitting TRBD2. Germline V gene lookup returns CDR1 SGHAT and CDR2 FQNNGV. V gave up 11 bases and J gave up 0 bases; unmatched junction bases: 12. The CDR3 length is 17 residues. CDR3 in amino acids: CASRLAGTLSSYNEQFF. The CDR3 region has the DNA TGTGCCTCCCGACTAGCGGGAACCTTGAGCTCCTACAATGAGCAGTTCTTC.

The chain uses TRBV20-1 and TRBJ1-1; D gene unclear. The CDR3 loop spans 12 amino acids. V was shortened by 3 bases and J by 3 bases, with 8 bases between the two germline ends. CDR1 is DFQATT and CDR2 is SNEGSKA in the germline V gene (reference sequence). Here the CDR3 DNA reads TGCAGTGCTAGTGGACGGTACACTGAAGCTTTCTTT. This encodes CSASGRYTEAFF.

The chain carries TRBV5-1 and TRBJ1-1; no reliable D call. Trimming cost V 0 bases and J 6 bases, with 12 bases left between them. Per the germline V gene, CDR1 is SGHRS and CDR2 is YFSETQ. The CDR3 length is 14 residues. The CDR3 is CASSLGWEKAEAFF. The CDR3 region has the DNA TGCGCCAGCAGCTTGGGCTGGGAGAAGGCTGAAGCTTTCTTT.

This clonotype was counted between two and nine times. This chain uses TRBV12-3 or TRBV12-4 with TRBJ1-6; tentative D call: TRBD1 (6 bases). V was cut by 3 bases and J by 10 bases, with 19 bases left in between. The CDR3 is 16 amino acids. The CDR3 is CASSLDRTKTGSPLHF. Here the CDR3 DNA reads TGTGCCAGCAGTTTGGACCGGACGAAAACAGGGTCACCCCTCCACTTT.

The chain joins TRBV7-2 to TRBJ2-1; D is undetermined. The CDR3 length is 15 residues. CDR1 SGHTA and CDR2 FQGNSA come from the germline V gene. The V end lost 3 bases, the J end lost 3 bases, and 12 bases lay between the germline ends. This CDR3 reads CASSFPGSIYNEQFF. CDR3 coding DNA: TGTGCCAGCAGCTTTCCCGGCTCGATCTACAATGAGCAGTTCTTC.

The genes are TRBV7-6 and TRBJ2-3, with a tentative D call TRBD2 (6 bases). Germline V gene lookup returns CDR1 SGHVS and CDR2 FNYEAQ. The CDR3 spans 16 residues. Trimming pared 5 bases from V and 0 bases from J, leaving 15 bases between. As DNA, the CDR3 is TGTGCCAGCAGCCCGGACCGGGACTGGAGCACAGATACGCAGTATTTT. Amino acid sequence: CASSPDRDWSTDTQYF.

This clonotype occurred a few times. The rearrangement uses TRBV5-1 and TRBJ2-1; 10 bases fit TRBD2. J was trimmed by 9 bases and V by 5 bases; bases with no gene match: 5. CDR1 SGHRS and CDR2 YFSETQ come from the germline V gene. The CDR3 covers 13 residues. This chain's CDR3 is CASRSGRAGEQFF. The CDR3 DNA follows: TGCGCCAGCAGGAGCGGGAGGGCGGGTGAGCAGTTCTTC.

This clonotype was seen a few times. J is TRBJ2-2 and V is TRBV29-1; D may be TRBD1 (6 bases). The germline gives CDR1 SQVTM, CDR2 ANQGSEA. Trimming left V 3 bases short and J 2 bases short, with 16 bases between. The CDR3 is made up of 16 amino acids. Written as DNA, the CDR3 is TGCAGCGTTGAGCCGGCAGGGGCGCTTAACACCGGGGAGCTGTTTTTT. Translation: CSVEPAGALNTGELFF.

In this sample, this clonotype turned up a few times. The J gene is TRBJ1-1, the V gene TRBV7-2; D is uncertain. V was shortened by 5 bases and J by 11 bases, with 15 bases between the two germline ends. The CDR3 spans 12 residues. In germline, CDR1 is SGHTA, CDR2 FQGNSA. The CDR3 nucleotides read TGTGCCAGCAGCCGGGAGCCCTTCGAGGCTTTCTTT. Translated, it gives CASSREPFEAFF.

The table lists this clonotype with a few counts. CDR3 nucleotide sequence: TGTGCCAGCTCACCAGGAGACTTTCGAGGGGATACGCAGTATTTT. It is translated as CASSPGDFRGDTQYF. The V gene is TRBV18, the J gene TRBJ2-3, with TRBD2 as a possible D gene (5 bases). CDR3 length: 15 residues. Looked up from germline, CDR1 is KGHSH and CDR2 is LQKENI. Trimming pared 2 bases from V and 6 bases from J, leaving 15 bases between.

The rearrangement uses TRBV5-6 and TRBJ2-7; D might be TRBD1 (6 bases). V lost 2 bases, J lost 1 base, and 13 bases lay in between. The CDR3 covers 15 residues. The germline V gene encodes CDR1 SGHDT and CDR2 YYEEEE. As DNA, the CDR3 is TGTGCCAGCAGCTTAGGACAGAAGATTTCCTACGAGCAGTACTTC. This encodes CASSLGQKISYEQYF.

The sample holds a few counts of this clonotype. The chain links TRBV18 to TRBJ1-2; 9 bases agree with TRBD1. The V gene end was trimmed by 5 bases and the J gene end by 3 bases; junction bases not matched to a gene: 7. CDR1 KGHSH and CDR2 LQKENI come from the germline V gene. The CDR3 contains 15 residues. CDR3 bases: TGTGCCAGCTCAACGACGACAGGGGGAGACTATGGCTACACCTTC. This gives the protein CASSTTTGGDYGYTF.

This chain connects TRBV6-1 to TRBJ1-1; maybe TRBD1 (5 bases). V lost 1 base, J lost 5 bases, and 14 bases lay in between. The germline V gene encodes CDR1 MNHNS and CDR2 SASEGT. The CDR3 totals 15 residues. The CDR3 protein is CASSEGEKGDTEAFF. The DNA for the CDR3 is TGTGCCAGCAGTGAAGGGGAGAAAGGGGATACTGAAGCTTTCTTT.

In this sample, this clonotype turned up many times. The CDR3 DNA reads as TGTGCCAGCAGCTTAGAGTCCGGACTAGCGGGAGAGCAGTTCTTC. Its protein product is CASSLESGLAGEQFF. The chain combines TRBV11-1 with TRBJ2-1; 12 bases fit TRBD2. The CDR3 totals 15 residues. Germline V gives CDR1 SGHAT, CDR2 FQDESV (reference sequence). The V segment lost 1 base and the J segment 10 bases; nucleotides outside the gene matches: 5.